The 18 T cell receptor beta chains reported below all come from one sample, sequenced in a study of blood T cell repertoires in COVID-19. TCRdb keeps only in-frame clones here, not all; method: immunoSEQ multiplex PCR. Here the sample spans some 150,000 clones, roughly 84% being singletons. Sequenced input: peripheral blood. Every receptor here comes from a woman aged 45 to 65 with acute or convalescent COVID-19.

The genes are TRBV21-1 and TRBJ1-6. TRBV21-1 is described as a pseudogene. The CDR3 covers 14 residues. The CDR3 DNA is TGTGCCAGCAGCAAAGCGGGGGAGGCCTCACCCCTCCACTTT. Residues: CASSKAGEASPLHF.

This clone is a singleton in its sample. V is TRBV28 and J is TRBJ1-5, with D tentatively TRBD1 (5 bases). Between the trimmed V and J ends, which lost 7 bases and 2 bases, there was a span of 18 bases. In germline, CDR1 is MDHEN, CDR2 SYDVKM. The CDR3 consists of 16 residues. The CDR3 sequence: CASTRQGSVRNQPQHF. The CDR3 DNA follows: TGTGCCAGCACTCGGCAGGGAAGTGTTCGCAATCAGCCCCAGCATTTT.

J is TRBJ2-1 and V is TRBV4-2; 9 positions agree with TRBD2. Per the germline V gene, CDR1 is LGHNA and CDR2 is YNFKEQ. The V segment lost 2 bases and the J segment 4 bases; nucleotides outside the gene matches: 9. This CDR3 comprises 17 residues. CDR3 in DNA: TGTGCCAGCAGCCAACCTGAACTAGCGGGCCTTTACAATGAGCAGTTCTTC. It is translated as CASSQPELAGLYNEQFF.

The rearrangement uses TRBV7-6 and TRBJ2-2; weak D call: TRBD2 (5 bases). This CDR3 is built from 16 residues. CDR1 is SGHVS and CDR2 is FNYEAQ in the germline V gene. V was shortened by 1 base and J by 2 bases, with 11 bases between the two germline ends. In DNA, the CDR3 is TGTGCCAGCAGCTTAGAGGGAGCCCCTAACACCGGGGAGCTGTTTTTT. It codes for CASSLEGAPNTGELFF.

CDR3 DNA sequence: TGTGCCAGCAGACCGGGACAGGGGAATTCACCCCTCCACTTT. Amino acid sequence: CASRPGQGNSPLHF. The J gene is TRBJ1-6, the V gene TRBV28, with 10 bases lining up with TRBD1. Trimming took 6 bases from V and 7 from J; bases not matched to a gene: 3. The CDR3 totals 14 residues. CDR1 is MDHEN, CDR2 SYDVKM, per germline.

The chain has TRBV19 and TRBJ2-5; D is possibly TRBD1 (7 bases). The germline CDR1 and CDR2 sequences are LNHDA and SQIVND (reference sequence). V was clipped by 3 bases and J by 7 bases, with 12 bases between them. The CDR3 runs to 13 residues. CDR3 nucleotide sequence: TGTGCCAGTAGTATCAGGGGGGTAGTGACCCAGTACTTC. Translation gives CASSIRGVVTQYF.

The chain employs TRBV19 and TRBJ2-3; TRBD2 matches at 12 bases. Germline CDR1 and CDR2: LNHDA and SQIVND (reference sequence). There are 17 residues in the CDR3. The J segment lost 4 bases and the V segment lost 1 base, leaving 6 bases of the junction unmatched. This CDR3 is CASSIAPLAGGPDTQYF. As DNA, the CDR3 is TGTGCCAGTAGTATAGCCCCCCTAGCGGGGGGGCCAGATACGCAGTATTTT.

This clone appeared once. V gene TRBV7-8 combines with J gene TRBJ2-3, with 8 bases matching TRBD2. V was clipped by 5 bases and J by 6 bases; unmatched bases: 10. This CDR3 has 15 amino acids. Germline-derived CDR1 and CDR2 are SGHVS and FQNEAQ. CDR3 nucleotide sequence: TGTGCCAGCAGCCGAGGACTAGCTATTACTGATACGCAGTATTTT. This sequence encodes CASSRGLAITDTQYF.

J is TRBJ2-2 and V is TRBV3-1 (or the pseudogene TRBV3-2), with D tentatively TRBD2 (7 bases). Germline V lookup: CDR1 LGHDT, CDR2 YNNKEL (reference sequence). The CDR3 contains 23 residues. The germline V and J ends were trimmed by 0 bases and 1 base, with 30 bases remaining between them. CDR3 nucleotide sequence: TGTGCCAGCAGCCAAGATCCTCGTTGGGGGAGGGGGAAAAACGCAATGAACACCGGGGAGCTGTTTTTT. Protein sequence: CASSQDPRWGRGKNAMNTGELFF.

The chain links TRBV24-1 to TRBJ2-1, with 9 bases fitting TRBD2. Germline V gene sequence: CDR1 KGHDR, CDR2 SFDVKD. The CDR3 is 19 amino acids. The V and J ends lost 5 bases and 7 bases, in that order; junction bases with no gene match: 20. The CDR3 protein is CATSVSRGGGRAWGNEQFF. CDR3 nucleotides: TGTGCCACCAGTGTATCGAGAGGCGGCGGGAGGGCCTGGGGGAATGAGCAGTTCTTC.

This chain uses TRBV6-5 with TRBJ1-1, with 9 bases that match TRBD1. The CDR3 is 16 amino acids. The germline gives CDR1 MNHEY, CDR2 SVGAGI. The V and J ends lost 0 bases and 0 bases, in that order; junction bases with no gene match: 2. The CDR3 protein is CASSYSRDRVNTEAFF. CDR3 DNA: TGTGCCAGCAGTTACTCTAGGGACAGGGTGAACACTGAAGCTTTCTTT.

This clone was detected once. The chain recombines TRBV7-9 with TRBJ1-2, with 11 bases fitting TRBD1. This CDR3 is 15 amino acids long. Germline values: CDR1 SEHNR, CDR2 FQNEAQ (reference sequence). J was trimmed by 4 bases and V by 5 bases; bases with no gene match: 6. CDR3 residues: CASSPRDRGVYGYTF. Written as DNA, the CDR3 is TGTGCCAGCAGCCCGAGGGACAGGGGGGTCTATGGCTACACCTTC.

J is TRBJ1-4 and V is TRBV6-6; no clear D. This CDR3 is built from 18 residues. Trimming took off 5 bases at V and 7 bases at J, with 26 bases between the two ends. CDR1 is MNHNY and CDR2 is SVGAGI in the germline V gene (reference sequence). CDR3 sequence reads: CASSGSVRRNVRGEKLFF. CDR3 DNA: TGTGCCAGCAGTGGATCGGTAAGGCGGAATGTTCGGGGTGAAAAACTGTTTTTT.

The V call is TRBV7-9, the J call TRBJ1-3; D is uncertain. Per the germline V gene, CDR1 is SEHNR and CDR2 is FQNEAQ (reference sequence). The CDR3 runs to 16 residues. Trimming took 1 base from V and 3 from J, leaving 13 bases between them. CDR3 region: CASSLVGQTFGNTIYF. The CDR3 DNA is TGTGCCAGCAGCTTAGTTGGGCAGACATTTGGAAACACCATATATTTT.

The genes are TRBV12-5 and TRBJ2-1, with TRBD2 matching 9 bases. The CDR3 is 15 residues long. Germline assignment: CDR1 LGHNT and CDR2 FRNRAP. After removal of 7 bases from V and 2 bases from J, the junction contained 6 bases not matched to a gene. The DNA of the CDR3 is TGTGCTAGTGCCCCTAGCGGGATTACCTACAATGAGCAGTTCTTC. This gives the protein CASAPSGITYNEQFF.

The V and J genes are TRBV5-5 and TRBJ1-4, with D hard to call. There are 14 residues in the CDR3. The V end lost 0 bases, the J end lost 5 bases, and 8 bases lay between the germline ends. The germline V gene encodes CDR1 SGHKS and CDR2 YYEKEE (reference sequence). The CDR3 spells CASSLVSGNEKLFF. As DNA, the CDR3 is TGTGCCAGCAGCTTGGTAAGCGGGAATGAAAAACTGTTTTTT.

The chain uses TRBV6-6 and TRBJ1-1; 7 bases are a match to TRBD1. CDR1 and CDR2 from the germline V gene are MNHNY and SVGAGI (reference sequence). After removal of 5 bases from V and 1 base from J, the junction contained 16 bases not matched to a gene. The CDR3 is made up of 18 amino acids. The chain's CDR3 is CASSLFGSRQGRNTEAFF. Written as DNA, the CDR3 is TGTGCCAGCAGTCTGTTCGGTTCGCGACAGGGTCGGAACACTGAAGCTTTCTTT.

Here the CDR3 DNA reads TGCGCCAGCAGTCCCGGGGTAGCGGGGAGCACAGATACGCAGTATTTT. This encodes CASSPGVAGSTDTQYF. The rearrangement joins TRBV5-1 to TRBJ2-3, with 8 bases identical to TRBD2. The CDR3 consists of 16 residues. The germline V gene has CDR1 SGHRS and CDR2 YFSETQ. V lost 5 bases and J lost 0; bases outside the gene matches: 8.